This T cell receptor (beta chain) was found in a study of cytomegalovirus exposure and HLA in healthy donors. The CDR3 loop spans 13 amino acids. The germline CDR1 and CDR2 sequences are SGHRS and YFSETQ. V was shortened by 0 bases and J by 0 bases, with 3 bases between the two germline ends. The PCR ran on 60 Vbeta and 13 Jbeta primers. Produced via immunoSEQ multiplex PCR; TCRdb's table is partial and in-frame only. The sample has about 54,000 clones, 75% to 85% seen once. This chain joins TRBV5-1 and TRBJ1-1; no definite D call. This sequence was found in a female donor in good health and CMV-seronegative. Sequencing was performed on PBMCs. The CDR3 coding sequence is TGCGCCAGCAGCTTGGGTATGAACACTGAAGCTTTCTTT. Translating gives CASSLGMNTEAFF.